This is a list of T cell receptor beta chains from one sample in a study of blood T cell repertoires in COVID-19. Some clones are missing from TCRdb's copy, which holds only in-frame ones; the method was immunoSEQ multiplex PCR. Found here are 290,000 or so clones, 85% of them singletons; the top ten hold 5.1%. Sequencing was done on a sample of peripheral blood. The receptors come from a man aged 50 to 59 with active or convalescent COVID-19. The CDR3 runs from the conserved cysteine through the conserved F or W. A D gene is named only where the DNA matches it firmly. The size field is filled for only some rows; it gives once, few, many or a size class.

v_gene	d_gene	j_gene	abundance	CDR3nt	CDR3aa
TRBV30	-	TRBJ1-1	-	TGTGCCTGGATCCTAGCGGCTGGTAGCCCTGAAGCTTTCTTT	CAWILAAGSPEAFF
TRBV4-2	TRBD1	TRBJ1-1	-	TGTGCCAGCAGCCTTGGGACAGGCACTGAAGCTTTCTTT	CASSLGTGTEAFF
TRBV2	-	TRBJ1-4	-	TGTGCCAGCAGTGAGACACAGCTATCAACTAATGAAAAACTGTTTTTT	CASSETQLSTNEKLFF
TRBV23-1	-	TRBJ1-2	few	TGCGCCAGCAGTCAACGTGCGGATGGAGCAAACTATGGCTACACCTTC	CASSQRADGANYGYTF
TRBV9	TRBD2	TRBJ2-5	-	TGTGCCAGCAGCGTAGGCGGGAGCGCTCAAGAGACCCAGTACTTC	CASSVGGSAQETQYF
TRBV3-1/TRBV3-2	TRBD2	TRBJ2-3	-	TGTGCCAGCAGCCCTATAGCGGGAGGGCCGGAGGATACGCAGTATTTT	CASSPIAGGPEDTQYF
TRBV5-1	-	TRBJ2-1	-	TGCGCCAGCTCGGTGACCTACAATGAGCAGTTCTTC	CASSVTYNEQFF
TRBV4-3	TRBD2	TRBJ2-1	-	TGCGCCAGCAGCCAAGACCCCACTACTAGCGGGAGTTCCTACAATGAGCAGTTCTTC	CASSQDPTTSGSSYNEQFF
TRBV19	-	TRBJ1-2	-	TGTGCCAGTTCGGGGGGCAGGGTTTATGGCTACACCTTC	CASSGGRVYGYTF
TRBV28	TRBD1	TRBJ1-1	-	TGTGCCAGCGAGCCAGGGGGACAGGGGCGTACTGAAGCTTTCTTT	CASEPGGQGRTEAFF
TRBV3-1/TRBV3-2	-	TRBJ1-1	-	TGTGCCAGCAGCCAAGTCGGGGGGAGGACTGAAGCTTTCTTT	CASSQVGGRTEAFF
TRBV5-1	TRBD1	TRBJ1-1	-	TGCGCCAGCAGCTTGACAGGGGGAGGCACTGAAGCTTTCTTT	CASSLTGGGTEAFF
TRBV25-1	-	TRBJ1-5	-	TGTGCCAGCAGTGGGGTCACAGGGAACGTCTATAGCAATCAGCCCCAGCATTTT	CASSGVTGNVYSNQPQHF
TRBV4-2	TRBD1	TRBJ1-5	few	TGTGCCAGCAGCCAGGGGACAGGGGTTGGAAAGCCCCAGCATTTT	CASSQGTGVGKPQHF
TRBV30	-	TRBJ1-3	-	TGTGCCTGGAGTGTCGCTACCTCTGGAAACACCATATATTTT	CAWSVATSGNTIYF
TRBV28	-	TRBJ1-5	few	TGTGCCAGCAGTTTAACGGTTAGCAATCAGCCCCAGCATTTT	CASSLTVSNQPQHF
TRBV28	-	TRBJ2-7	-	TGTGCCAGCACGCTGTCGAGCTCCTACGAGCAGTACTTC	CASTLSSSYEQYF
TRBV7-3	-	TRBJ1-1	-	TGTGCCAGCAGCTTCTCGGTGAACACTGAAGCTTTCTTT	CASSFSVNTEAFF
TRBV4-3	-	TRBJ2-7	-	TGCGCCAGCAGCAGGGACTTTAAGGGCTCCTACGAGCAGTACTTC	CASSRDFKGSYEQYF
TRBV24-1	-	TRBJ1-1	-	TGTGCCACCAGTGATAACAGGGACACTGAAGCTTTCTTT	CATSDNRDTEAFF
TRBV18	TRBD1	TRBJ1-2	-	TGTGCCAGCTCGATGATGGCCGGGACAGCAGATGGCTACACCTTC	CASSMMAGTADGYTF
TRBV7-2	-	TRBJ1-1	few	TGTGCCAGCAGCTTAGATCGTGACACTGAAGCTTTCTTT	CASSLDRDTEAFF
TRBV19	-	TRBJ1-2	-	TGTGCCAGTTCCCGGGTCGGGGGTAGCGATGGCTACACCTTC	CASSRVGGSDGYTF
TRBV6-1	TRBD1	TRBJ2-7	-	TGTGCCAGCAGTGAACCGGGACAGAGTACCTACGAGCAGTACTTC	CASSEPGQSTYEQYF
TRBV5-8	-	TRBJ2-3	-	TGTGCCAGCAGCCTCAGCACAGATACGCAGTATTTT	CASSLSTDTQYF
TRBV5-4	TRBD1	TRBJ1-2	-	TGTGCCAGCAGCTACAACACAGGGGGGAACGGCTACACCTTC	CASSYNTGGNGYTF
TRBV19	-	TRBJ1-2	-	TGTGCCAGTAGTCTTGGGCCCAACTATGGCTACACCTTC	CASSLGPNYGYTF
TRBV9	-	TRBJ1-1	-	TGTGCCAGCAGCGTAGCCCCGGAGGGATTGGAGAACACTGAAGCTTTCTTT	CASSVAPEGLENTEAFF
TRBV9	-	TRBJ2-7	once	TGTGCCAGCAGCGAAGGAGGGAACTCCTACGAGCAGTACTTC	CASSEGGNSYEQYF
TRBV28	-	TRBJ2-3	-	TGTGCCAGCAACGGGAGAGAGGATACGCAGTATTTT	CASNGREDTQYF
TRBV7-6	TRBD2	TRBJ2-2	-	TGTGCCAGTAAACTGACTAGCGGGACCCTCACCGGGGAGCTGTTTTTT	CASKLTSGTLTGELFF
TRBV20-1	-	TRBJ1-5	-	TGCAGTGCTAGTGCCCCACTCGGGGGGGCTGGTCAGCCCCAGCATTTT	CSASAPLGGAGQPQHF
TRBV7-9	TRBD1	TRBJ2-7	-	TGTGCCAGCAGCAGAGACTCAAACAGGGGGTACTTC	CASSRDSNRGYF
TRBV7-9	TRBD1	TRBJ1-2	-	TGTGCCAGCAGCTCACAGGGGTATGGCTACACCTTC	CASSSQGYGYTF
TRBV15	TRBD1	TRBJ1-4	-	TGTGCCACCAGCAGAGGTCAAGGGACAGCATTTTTTAATGAAAAACTGTTTTTT	CATSRGQGTAFFNEKLFF
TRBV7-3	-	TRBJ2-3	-	TGTGCCAGCAGCGCCGGACAGACAGATACGCAGTATTTT	CASSAGQTDTQYF